Included here is one TCR beta chain sequence, with context. Sequenced by immunoSEQ multiplex PCR; TCRdb stores in-frame clones only, minus some. Of 8,500 to 10,000 clones in the sample, over 60% were seen once. The data were obtained in a study of ipilimumab plus nivolumab after autologous stem cell transplantation. Study-level information: Myeloma cases were transplant-naive high-risk or relapsed within 3 years post first autologous transplant.

Germline V CDR1 and CDR2: SGHTA, FQGNSA. The CDR3 runs 16 residues. Trimming removed 6 bases at V and 4 bases at J, with 20 bases between. The source was PBMCs, collected in a trial of ipilimumab plus nivolumab as post-transplant consolidation. The gene calls are TRBV7-2 and TRBJ2-3; D tentatively fits TRBD1 or TRBD2 (5 bases each). The TCR was taken from a female donor with multiple myeloma. The CDR3 region is CASRHLLGESADTQYF. CDR3 nucleotide sequence: TGTGCCAGCAGGCATTTATTGGGGGAGTCGGCAGATACGCAGTATTTT.